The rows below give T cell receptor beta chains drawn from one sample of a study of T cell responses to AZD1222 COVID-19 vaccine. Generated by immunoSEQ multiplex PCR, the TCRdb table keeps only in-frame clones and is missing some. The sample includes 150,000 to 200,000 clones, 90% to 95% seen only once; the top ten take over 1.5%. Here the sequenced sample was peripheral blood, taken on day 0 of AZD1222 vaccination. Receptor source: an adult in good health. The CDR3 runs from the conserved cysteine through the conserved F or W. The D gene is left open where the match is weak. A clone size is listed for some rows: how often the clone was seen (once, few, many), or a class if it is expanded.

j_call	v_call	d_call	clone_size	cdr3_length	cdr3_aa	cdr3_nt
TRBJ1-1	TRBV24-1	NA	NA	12	CATTSPRMEAFF	TGTGCCACCACATCACCCCGGATGGAAGCTTTCTTT
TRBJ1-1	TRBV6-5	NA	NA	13	CASSYDGNTEAFF	TGTGCCAGCAGTTACGACGGGAACACTGAAGCTTTCTTT
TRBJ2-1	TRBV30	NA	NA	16	CAWSVQSVSSYNEQFF	TGTGCCTGGAGTGTACAATCGGTTAGCTCCTACAATGAGCAGTTCTTC
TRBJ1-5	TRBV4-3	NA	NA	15	CASSQGASGNQPQHF	TGCGCCAGCAGCCAAGGGGCGAGTGGTAATCAGCCCCAGCATTTT
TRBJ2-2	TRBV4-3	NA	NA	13	CASSQGRSGELFF	TGCGCCAGCAGCCAAGGGAGGTCCGGGGAGCTGTTTTTT
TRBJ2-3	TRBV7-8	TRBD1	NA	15	CASSSRQGNRDTQYF	TGTGCCAGCAGCTCCCGACAGGGTAATCGAGATACGCAGTATTTT
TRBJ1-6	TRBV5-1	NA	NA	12	CASSFSEGPLHF	TGCGCCAGCAGCTTTTCAGAGGGGCCCCTCCACTTT
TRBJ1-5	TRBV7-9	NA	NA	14	CASSFNSPDQPQHF	TGTGCCAGCAGCTTCAATTCGCCAGATCAGCCCCAGCATTTT
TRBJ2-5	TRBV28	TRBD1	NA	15	CASSFQGTAQETQYF	TGTGCCAGCAGTTTCCAGGGGACAGCCCAAGAGACCCAGTACTTC
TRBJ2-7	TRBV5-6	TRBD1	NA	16	CASSYGRRTGTYEQYF	TGTGCCAGCAGTTACGGACGCCGGACAGGGACCTACGAGCAGTACTTC
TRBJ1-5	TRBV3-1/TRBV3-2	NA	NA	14	CASGFLGAYQPQHF	TGTGCCAGCGGTTTTTTAGGGGCATATCAGCCCCAGCATTTT
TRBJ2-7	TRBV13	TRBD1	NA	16	CASSFNRDRGYYEQYF	TGTGCCAGCAGCTTTAACAGGGACAGGGGTTACTACGAGCAGTACTTC
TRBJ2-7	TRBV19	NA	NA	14	CASSIGQGTYEQYF	TGTGCCAGTAGTATAGGGCAGGGGACCTACGAGCAGTACTTC
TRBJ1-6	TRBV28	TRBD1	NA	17	CASRGFPGQGRNSPLHF	TGTGCCAGCAGAGGATTTCCGGGACAGGGACGTAATTCACCCCTCCACTTT
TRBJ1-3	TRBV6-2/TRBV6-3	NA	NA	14	CASSLDGSGNTIYF	TGTGCCAGCAGTTTGGACGGCTCTGGAAACACCATATATTTT
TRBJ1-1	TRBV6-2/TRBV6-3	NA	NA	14	CASSRGQPNTEAFF	TGTGCCAGCAGCCGTGGACAGCCGAACACTGAAGCTTTCTTT
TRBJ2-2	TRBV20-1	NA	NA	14	CSASYQGYTGELFF	TGCAGTGCTAGTTACCAGGGCTACACCGGGGAGCTGTTTTTT
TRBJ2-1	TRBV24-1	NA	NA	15	CATSDPGTPGNEQFF	TGTGCCACCAGTGATCCCGGGACCCCAGGGAATGAGCAGTTCTTC
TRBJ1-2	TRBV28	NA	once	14	CASGGLGIYYGYTF	TGTGCCAGCGGGGGGCTAGGGATCTATTATGGCTACACCTTC
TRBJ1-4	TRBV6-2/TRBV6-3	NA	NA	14	CASSPERTLEKLFF	TGTGCCAGCAGCCCTGAAAGGACCCTGGAAAAACTGTTTTTT
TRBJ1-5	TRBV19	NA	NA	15	CASSQGLKGNQPQHF	TGTGCCAGTAGTCAGGGGTTAAAGGGCAATCAGCCCCAGCATTTT
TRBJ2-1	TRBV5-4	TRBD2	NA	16	CASSLRVAGAYNEQFF	TGTGCCAGCAGCTTGCGGGTAGCGGGAGCCTACAATGAGCAGTTCTTC
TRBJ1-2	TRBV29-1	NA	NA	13	CSVEETAAYGYTF	TGCAGCGTTGAAGAGACAGCGGCCTATGGCTACACCTTC
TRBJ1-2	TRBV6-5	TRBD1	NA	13	CASSPTGTGEYTF	TGTGCCAGCAGTCCTACCGGGACAGGGGAATACACCTTC
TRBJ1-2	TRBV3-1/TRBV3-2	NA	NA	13	CASSQGSNYGYTF	TGTGCCAGCAGCCAAGGATCTAACTATGGCTACACCTTC
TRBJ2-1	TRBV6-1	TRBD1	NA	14	CASSERGQLIEQFF	TGTGCCAGCAGTGAACGGGGACAGCTAATTGAGCAGTTCTTC
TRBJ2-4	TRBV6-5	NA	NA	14	CASSLGVAKNIQYF	TGTGCCAGCAGTTTAGGGGTCGCCAAAAACATTCAGTACTTC
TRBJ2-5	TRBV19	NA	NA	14	CASSSPRGQETQYF	TGTGCCAGTAGTTCACCGAGGGGGCAAGAGACCCAGTACTTC
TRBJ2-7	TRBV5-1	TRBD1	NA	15	CASAPQGQRSYEQYF	TGCGCCAGCGCCCCCCAGGGACAGCGCTCCTACGAGCAGTACTTC
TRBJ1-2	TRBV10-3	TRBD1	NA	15	CAISNRDRGDYGYTF	TGTGCCATCAGTAACCGGGACAGGGGAGACTATGGCTACACCTTC
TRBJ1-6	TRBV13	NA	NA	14	CASSSEVDNSPLHF	TGTGCCAGCAGCTCTGAGGTTGATAATTCACCCCTCCACTTT
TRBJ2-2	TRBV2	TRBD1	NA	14	CASSRYRGGGELFF	TGTGCCAGCAGTAGGTACAGGGGCGGCGGGGAGCTGTTTTTT
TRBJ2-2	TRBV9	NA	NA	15	CASRRQGDQTGELFF	TGTGCCAGCAGAAGGCAAGGGGATCAAACCGGGGAGCTGTTTTTT
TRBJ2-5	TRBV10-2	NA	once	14	CASKGEAVPETQYF	TGCGCCAGCAAAGGGGAGGCGGTTCCGGAGACCCAGTACTTC
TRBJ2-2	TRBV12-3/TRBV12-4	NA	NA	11	CASSQTGELFF	TGTGCCAGCAGCCAAACCGGGGAGCTGTTTTTT
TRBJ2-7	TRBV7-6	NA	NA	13	CASSLARGAEQYF	TGTGCCAGCAGCTTAGCGAGGGGTGCCGAGCAGTACTTC
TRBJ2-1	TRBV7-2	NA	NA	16	CASSLDAPSPYNEQFF	TGTGCCAGCAGCCTCGATGCTCCGAGTCCCTACAATGAGCAGTTCTTC
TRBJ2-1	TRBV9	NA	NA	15	CASSVVVGGSNEQFF	TGTGCCAGCAGCGTAGTGGTTGGGGGTTCCAATGAGCAGTTCTTC
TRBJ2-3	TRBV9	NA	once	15	CASSVSGLYTDTQYF	TGTGCCAGCAGCGTGTCAGGGCTTTACACAGATACGCAGTATTTT